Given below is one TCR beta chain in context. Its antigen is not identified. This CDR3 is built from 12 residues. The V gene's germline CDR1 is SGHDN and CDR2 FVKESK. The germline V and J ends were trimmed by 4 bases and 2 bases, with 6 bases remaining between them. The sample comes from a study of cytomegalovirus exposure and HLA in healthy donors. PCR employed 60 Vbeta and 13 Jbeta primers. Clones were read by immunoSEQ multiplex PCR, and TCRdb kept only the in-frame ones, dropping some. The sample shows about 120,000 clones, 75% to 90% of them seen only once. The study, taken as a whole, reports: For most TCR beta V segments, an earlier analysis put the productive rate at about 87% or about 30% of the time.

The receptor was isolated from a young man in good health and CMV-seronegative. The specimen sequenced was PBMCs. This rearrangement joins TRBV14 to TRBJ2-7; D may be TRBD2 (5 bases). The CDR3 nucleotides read TGTGCCAGCAGCCTAGCGCCCTACGAGCAGTACTTC. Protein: CASSLAPYEQYF.